Sequencing of this T cell receptor (beta chain) was carried out in a study of somatic mutations in cytotoxic T cells in rheumatoid arthritis. Study summary: The researchers flow-sorted some T-cell populations stained with V beta antibodies and got nearly 100% purity, and these included V beta1+ cells sequenced for TCRB. Notes on the study in general: The largest CD8+ clone made up over 20% of CD8+ cells in about an eighth of the roughly 60 patients. Healthy controls did not share the age-linked increase in CD8+ clonality seen in rheumatoid arthritis patients.

The CD4+ and CD8+ fractions came from positive magnetic bead selection and were purity-checked by flow cytometry. Assay: immunoSEQ multiplex PCR; the TCRdb copy retains only in-frame clones and omits some. The sample has some 14,000 clones, 70% to 75% seen once. Germline-derived CDR1 and CDR2 are SGDLS and YYNGEE. This CDR3 spans 12 amino acids. V was clipped by 6 bases and J by 5 bases, with 8 bases between them. This clone was counted a single time. Its antigen remains unknown. The sample comprised CD8+ T cells sorted from blood. The receptor was isolated from an adult with rheumatoid arthritis. V usage is TRBV9 and J usage is TRBJ2-2; no clear D. The CDR3 loop is CASTGDTGELFF. CDR3 sequence (DNA): TGTGCCAGCACTGGGGATACCGGGGAGCTGTTTTTT.